This entry features one TCR beta chain sequence. TCRdb's copy holds only in-frame clones and misses some; the assay was immunoSEQ multiplex PCR. The sample carries 350,000 to 550,000 clones, around 89% recorded once. Germline assignment: CDR1 MNHEY and CDR2 SVGAGI. CDR3 length: 13 amino acids. Losses at the gene ends were 6 bases for V and 3 bases for J; bases not matched to a gene: 2. The data are from a study of blood T cell repertoires in COVID-19. This receptor was taken from a woman aged 25 to 39 with acute or convalescent COVID-19. The source material was peripheral blood. The V gene is TRBV6-5, the J gene TRBJ2-1; 7 bases map to TRBD1. CDR3 loop: CASRTGVYNEQFF. The CDR3 coding sequence is TGTGCCAGCAGAACAGGGGTCTACAATGAGCAGTTCTTC.